This T cell receptor beta chain was identified in a study of radiotherapy plus CTLA-4 blockade in lung cancer. Study outcomes and limitations: Radiotherapy plus ipilimumab was followed by expansion in blood of tumor-derived TCR clones. The authors reported that early blood T cell clone dynamics, with interferon-beta, best predicted response.

Sequencing used immunoSEQ multiplex PCR; TCRdb keeps in-frame clones, though not all of them. Of 80,000 to 100,000 clones listed, 65% to 80% are singletons. Concerning this clone itself: Its matching antigen is unknown.

Lung cancer patients with chemo-refractory metastatic non-small-cell disease were given focal radiation plus CTLA-4 blockade with ipilimumab. The V gene lost 4 bases and the J gene lost 4 bases, with 17 bases spanning the gap. The CDR3 length is 15 residues. CDR1 is SGHRS and CDR2 is YFSETQ in the germline V gene. The source material was peripheral blood, sampled from a patient treated with radiotherapy plus ipilimumab. The V call is TRBV5-1, the J call TRBJ1-1; D is uncertain. The TCR originated in a human donor with non-small cell lung cancer who had a partial response to radiotherapy plus ipilimumab. Some clones in this sample may be carry-over from other donors' samples. Here the CDR3 reads CASSLDPLRGTEAFF. The CDR3 DNA sequence: TGCGCCAGCAGCCTGGACCCCCTACGGGGCACTGAAGCTTTCTTT.